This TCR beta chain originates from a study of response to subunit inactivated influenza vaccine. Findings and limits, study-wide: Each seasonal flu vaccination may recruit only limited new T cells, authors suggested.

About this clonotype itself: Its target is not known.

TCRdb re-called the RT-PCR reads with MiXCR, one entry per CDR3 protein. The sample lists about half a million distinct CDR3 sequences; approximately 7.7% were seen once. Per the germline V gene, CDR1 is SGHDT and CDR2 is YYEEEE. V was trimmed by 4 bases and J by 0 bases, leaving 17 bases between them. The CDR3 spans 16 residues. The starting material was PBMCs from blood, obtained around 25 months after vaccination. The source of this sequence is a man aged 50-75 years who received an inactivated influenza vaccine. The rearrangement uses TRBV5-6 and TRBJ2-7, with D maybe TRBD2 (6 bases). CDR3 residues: CASSPAARRDSYEQYF. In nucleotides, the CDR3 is TGTGCCAGCAGCCCCGCTGCACGGCGGGACTCCTACGAGCAGTACTTC. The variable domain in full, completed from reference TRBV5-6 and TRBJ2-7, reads DAGVTQSPTHLIKTRGQQVTLRCSPKSGHDTVSWYQQALGQGPQFIFQYYEEEERQRGNFPDRFSGHQFPNYSSELNVNALLLGDSALYLCASSPAARRDSYEQYFGPGTRLTVT.